The clone carrying this T cell receptor (beta chain) occurred many times. Its target is not known. A single record per CDR3 protein comes from TCRdb applying MiXCR to the reads. The sample includes 450,000 to 650,000 distinct CDR3 sequences, roughly 42% of them seen just once. This entry is derived from a study of T cell repertoires in cytomegalovirus infection. Study context: CMV infection plus the matching HLA type was flagged by public TCR beta signatures. Study-wide results and caveats: The cumulative frequency of public TCR beta families distinguished individuals who carried CMV together with the relevant HLA. Predominance within the ex vivo response was attributable to HLA-C-restricted CMV-specific TCR beta clonotypes.

The CDR3 runs 16 residues. Germline CDR1 is SGHTA and CDR2 is FQGNSA. The V end lost 5 bases, the J end lost 4 bases, and 20 bases lay between the germline ends. The sample was cultured PBMCs, taken from culture after CMV antigen stimulation. The chain employs TRBV7-2 and TRBJ1-1, with D maybe TRBD1 (6 bases). The sequence derives from a human donor in good health (CMV status not recorded). Some clones in this sample may be carry-over from other donors' samples. This CDR3 is CASSPWLGIQGTEAFF. CDR3 coding DNA: TGTGCCAGCAGCCCGTGGTTGGGGATACAGGGCACTGAAGCTTTCTTT. Variable domain in full (rest from reference TRBV7-2 and TRBJ1-1): GAGVSQSPSNKVTEKGKDVELRCDPISGHTALYWYRQSLGQGLEFLIYFQGNSAPDKSGLPSDRFSAERTGGSVSTLTIQRTQQEDSAVYLCASSPWLGIQGTEAFFGQGTRLTVV.